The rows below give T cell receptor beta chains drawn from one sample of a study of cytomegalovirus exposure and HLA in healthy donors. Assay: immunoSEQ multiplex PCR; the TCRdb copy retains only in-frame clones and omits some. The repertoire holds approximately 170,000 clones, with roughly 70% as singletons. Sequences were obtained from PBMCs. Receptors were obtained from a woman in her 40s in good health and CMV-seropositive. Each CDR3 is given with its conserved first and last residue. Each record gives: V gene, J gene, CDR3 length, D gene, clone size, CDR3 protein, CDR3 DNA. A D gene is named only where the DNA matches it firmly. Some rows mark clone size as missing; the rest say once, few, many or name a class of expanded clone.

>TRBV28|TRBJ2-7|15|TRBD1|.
CASSLFGTGLYEQYF
TGTGCCAGCAGTTTATTCGGGACAGGGCTCTACGAGCAGTACTTC
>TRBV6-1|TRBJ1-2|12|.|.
CASRETNYGYTF
TGTGCCAGCCGGGAAACTAACTATGGCTACACCTTC
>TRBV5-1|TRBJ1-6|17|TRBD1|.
CASSSTVSTGTNSPLHF
TGCGCCAGCAGTTCAACAGTATCGACAGGGACTAATTCACCCCTCCACTTT
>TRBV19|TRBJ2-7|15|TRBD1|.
CASSIGGQNSYEQYF
TGTGCCAGTAGTATAGGGGGACAGAACTCCTACGAGCAGTACTTC
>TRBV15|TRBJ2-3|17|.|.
CATSGVNFLNFTDTQYF
TGTGCCACCAGCGGTGTGAACTTTCTAAATTTCACAGATACGCAGTATTTT
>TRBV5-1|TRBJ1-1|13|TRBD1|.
CASSLTGGTEAFF
TGCGCCAGCAGCTTGACAGGGGGCACTGAAGCTTTCTTT
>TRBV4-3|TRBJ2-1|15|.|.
CASSLRTDSYNEQFF
TGCGCCAGCAGCCTTAGGACAGACTCCTACAATGAGCAGTTCTTC
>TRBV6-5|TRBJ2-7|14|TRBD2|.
CASSPGTRIYEQYF
TGTGCCAGCAGCCCCGGGACTAGGATCTACGAGCAGTACTTC
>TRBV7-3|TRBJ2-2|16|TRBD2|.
CASSRTGTRDTGELFF
TGTGCCAGCAGCCGAACCGGGACTAGGGACACCGGGGAGCTGTTTTTT
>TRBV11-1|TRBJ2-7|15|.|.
CASSLELGASYEQYF
TGTGCCAGCAGCTTAGAGCTGGGGGCATCCTACGAGCAGTACTTC
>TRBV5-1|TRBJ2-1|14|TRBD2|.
CASSLLAGGNEQFF
TGCGCCAGCAGCTTACTAGCGGGAGGGAATGAGCAGTTCTTC
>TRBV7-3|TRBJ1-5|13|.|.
CASSYDRSQPQNF
TGTGCCAGCAGTTACGACCGGAGTCAGCCCCAGAATTTT
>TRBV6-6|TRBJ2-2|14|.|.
CASSQGEYGGELLF
TGTGCCAGCAGTCAAGGGGAGTATGGCGGGGAGCTGCTTTTT
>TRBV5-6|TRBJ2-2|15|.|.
CASSTGRRYTGELFF
TGTGCCAGCAGTACAGGGCGGCGGTACACCGGGGAGCTGTTTTTT
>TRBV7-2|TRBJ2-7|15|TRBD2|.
CASSVLAGGAYEQYF
TGTGCCAGCAGCGTACTAGCGGGAGGTGCCTACGAGCAGTACTTC
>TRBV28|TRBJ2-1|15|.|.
CASSLFRAVYNEQFF
TGTGCCAGCAGTTTGTTCAGGGCGGTATACAATGAGCAGTTCTTC
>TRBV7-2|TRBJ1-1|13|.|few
CASSPRPNTEAFF
TGTGCCAGCAGTCCGCGGCCGAACACTGAAGCTTTCTTT
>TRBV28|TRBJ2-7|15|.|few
CATERGGSPSYEQYF
TGTGCCACCGAAAGGGGGGGGTCACCGTCCTACGAGCAGTACTTC
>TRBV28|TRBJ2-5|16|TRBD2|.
CASSLSGLAGEETQYF
TGTGCCAGCAGTCTCTCGGGACTAGCGGGAGAAGAGACCCAGTACTTC
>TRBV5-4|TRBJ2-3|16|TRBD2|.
CASSGGLAGSTDTQYF
TGTGCCAGCAGCGGGGGACTAGCGGGGAGCACAGATACGCAGTATTTT
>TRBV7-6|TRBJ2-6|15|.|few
CASSLDTSGANVLTF
TGTGCCAGCAGCCTGGACACCTCTGGGGCCAACGTCCTGACTTTC
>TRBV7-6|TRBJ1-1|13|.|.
CASSYQGNTEAFF
TGTGCCAGCAGCTACCAGGGGAACACTGAAGCTTTCTTT
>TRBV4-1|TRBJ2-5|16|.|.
CASSQGFGLAQETQYF
TGCGCCAGCAGCCAAGGTTTCGGACTGGCACAAGAGACCCAGTACTTC
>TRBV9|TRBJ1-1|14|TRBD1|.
CASSVGQGNTEAFF
TGTGCCAGCAGCGTAGGACAGGGCAACACTGAAGCTTTCTTT
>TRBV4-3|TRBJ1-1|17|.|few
CASSQDGAGWVGAEAFF
TGCGCCAGCAGCCAAGATGGGGCAGGGTGGGTAGGCGCTGAAGCTTTCTTT
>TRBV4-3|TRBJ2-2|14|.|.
CASKKDWNTGELFF
TGCGCCAGCAAAAAGGACTGGAACACCGGGGAGCTGTTTTTT
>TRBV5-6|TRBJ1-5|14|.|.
CASSSTGDSQPQNF
TGTGCCAGCAGCTCTACGGGGGATTCGCAGCCCCAGAATTTT
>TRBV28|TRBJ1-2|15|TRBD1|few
CASSLPRQGSCGYTF
TGTGCCAGCAGTTTACCAAGACAGGGTTCGTGCGGCTACACCTTC
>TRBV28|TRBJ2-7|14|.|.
CASSSTDRLWEQYF
TGTGCCAGCAGTTCCACTGACAGGCTGTGGGAGCAGTACTTC
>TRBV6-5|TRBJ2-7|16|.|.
CASSYSSLGGYYEQYF
TGTGCCAGCAGTTACTCATCGTTAGGGGGTTACTACGAGCAGTACTTC
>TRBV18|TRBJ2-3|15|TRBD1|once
CASSPGTGGKDTQYF
TGTGCCAGCTCACCCGGGACAGGGGGAAAAGATACGCAGTATTTT
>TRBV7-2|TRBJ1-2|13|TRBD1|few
CASSSSGGYGYTF
TGTGCCAGCAGCAGCTCAGGGGGGTATGGCTACACCTTC
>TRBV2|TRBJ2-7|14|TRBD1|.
CASVGQARLYEQYF
TGTGCCAGCGTGGGACAGGCGCGGCTCTACGAGCAGTACTTC
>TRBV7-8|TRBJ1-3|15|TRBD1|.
CASSRHRGDWNTIYF
TGTGCCAGCAGCCGACACAGGGGGGATTGGAACACCATATATTTT
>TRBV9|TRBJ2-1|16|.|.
CASSAVTSPPYNEQFF
TGTGCCAGCAGCGCAGTAACATCCCCTCCCTACAATGAGCAGTTCTTC
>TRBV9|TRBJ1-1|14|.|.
CASSAGMDGTEAFF
TGTGCCAGCAGTGCAGGGATGGATGGCACTGAAGCTTTCTTT
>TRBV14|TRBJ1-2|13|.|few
CASSQTVTGGYTF
TGTGCCAGCAGCCAGACAGTGACGGGCGGCTACACCTTC
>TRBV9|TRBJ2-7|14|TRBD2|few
CASSEGLAGGEQYF
TGTGCCAGCAGCGAGGGACTAGCGGGAGGCGAGCAGTACTTC
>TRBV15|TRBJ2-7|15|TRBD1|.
CATSRDFRTGDEQYF
TGTGCCACCAGCAGAGATTTTCGGACAGGGGATGAGCAGTACTTC
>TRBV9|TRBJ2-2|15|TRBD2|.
CASSVGTSSGGELFF
TGTGCCAGCAGCGTAGGGACTAGCTCCGGCGGGGAGCTGTTTTTT
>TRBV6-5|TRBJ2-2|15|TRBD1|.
CATKPGGLLTGELFF
TGTGCCACCAAGCCAGGGGGTTTACTCACCGGGGAGCTGTTTTTT
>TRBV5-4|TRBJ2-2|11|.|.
CATWGAGELFF
TGTGCCACCTGGGGCGCCGGGGAGCTGTTTTTT
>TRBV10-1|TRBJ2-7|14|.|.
CASSESNRADEQYF
TGCGCCAGCAGTGAGTCGAACAGGGCTGACGAGCAGTACTTC
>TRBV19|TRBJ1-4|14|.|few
CASSPGEYNEKLFF
TGTGCCAGTAGTCCAGGGGAATATAATGAAAAACTGTTTTTT